This TCR beta chain was sequenced during a study of type 1 regulatory T cells (dated by TCRdb to the early 2020s). In the study overall: An in vitro protocol by which a Tr1-enriched, alloantigen-specific CD4 T cell product named T-allo10 was generated was characterized in the study. T-allo10 was being tested clinically in patients with hematological malignancies who were undergoing allogeneic hematopoietic stem cell transplantation.

For sequencing, an Illumina MiSeq was employed. TCRdb reworked the public reads: Q25 trimming with fastp, MiXCR clone assembly, productive beta chains retained. Here each entry gathers all rows of one CDR3 protein and keeps the most common genes and DNA. The sample table shows fewer than 70,000 distinct CDR3 sequences, and about 60% are seen once. The top ten constitute 7.6% of the sample. Notes on this clonotype: The antigen it recognizes is unknown. There are no base qualities to consult, and no much larger clone falls within one base.

According to the description, T-allo10 cells that came from the donor were anergic, were specific for host alloantigens, and could carry out alloantigen-specific suppression. The CDR3, cysteine through phenylalanine, is 12 amino acids long. The only DNA kept is the CDR3, 36 bases in frame from the first base. The germline V gene yields MNHEY for CDR1 and SVGEGT for CDR2. The junction carries 12 bases between V and J, which are trimmed by 1 base and 13 bases respectively. Recombination connected TRBV6-2 or TRBV6-3 to TRBJ2-3; no D segment can be confidently identified. This receptor was obtained from a human donor in good health. Input material: cultured T cells, either the whole culture or a sorted T cell fraction (not recorded which). The cell subset or site label corresponds to: Tr1-enriched cell product generated in vitro against host alloantigens. The CDR3: CASSYYPLAKYF. Here is the DNA: TGTGCCAGCAGTTACTACCCACTTGCAAAGTATTTT.